This TCR beta chain was sequenced during a study of cytomegalovirus exposure and HLA in healthy donors. The study, taken as a whole, reports: Later on, an analysis found that several of the most significant clusters appeared to be linked to common viral pathogens, which included parvovirus B19.

As regards this clone: Its specificity is not known.

The CDR3 sequence is 14 residues long. Germline lookup yields CDR1 LNHNV and CDR2 YYDKDF (reference sequence). With V trimmed by 1 base and J by 2 bases, 1 base remained unmatched. Donors were nominally healthy when sampled, though unrecorded immune exposures were likely. PCR employed 60 Vbeta and 13 Jbeta primers. The assay was immunoSEQ multiplex PCR, and TCRdb's table has in-frame clones only and misses some. Of approximately 140,000 clones in the sample, approximately 84% were seen once. Sequencing was performed on PBMCs. This clonotype was obtained from a woman aged 40-49 years in good health and CMV-seronegative. The rearrangement joins TRBV15 to TRBJ2-5; 7 positions match TRBD2. The DNA of the CDR3 is TGTGCCACCAGCAGAGGGGGGGGGCAAGAGACCCAGTACTTC. Protein sequence: CATSRGGGQETQYF.